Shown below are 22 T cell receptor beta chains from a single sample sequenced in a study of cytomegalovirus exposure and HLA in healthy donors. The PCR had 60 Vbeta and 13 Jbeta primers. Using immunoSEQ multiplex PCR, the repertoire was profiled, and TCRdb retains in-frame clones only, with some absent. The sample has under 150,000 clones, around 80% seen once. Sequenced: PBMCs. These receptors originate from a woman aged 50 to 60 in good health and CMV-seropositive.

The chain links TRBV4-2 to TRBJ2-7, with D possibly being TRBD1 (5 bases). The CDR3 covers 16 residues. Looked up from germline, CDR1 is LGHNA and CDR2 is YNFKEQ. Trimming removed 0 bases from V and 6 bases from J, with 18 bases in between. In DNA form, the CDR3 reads TGTGCCAGCAGCCAAGATTTCACAGGACAACCCGGCGAGCAGTACTTC. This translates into CASSQDFTGQPGEQYF.

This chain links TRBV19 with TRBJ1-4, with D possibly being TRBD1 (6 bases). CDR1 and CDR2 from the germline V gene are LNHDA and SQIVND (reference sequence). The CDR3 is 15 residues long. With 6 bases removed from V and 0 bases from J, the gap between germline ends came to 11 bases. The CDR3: CASRGTTATNEKLFF. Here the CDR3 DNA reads TGTGCCAGTAGGGGGACAACTGCAACTAATGAAAAACTGTTTTTT.

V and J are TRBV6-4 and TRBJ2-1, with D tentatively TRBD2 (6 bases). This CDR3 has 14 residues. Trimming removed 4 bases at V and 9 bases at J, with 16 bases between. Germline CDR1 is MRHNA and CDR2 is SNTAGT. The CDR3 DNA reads TGTGCCAGCAGTGTCGAGGAGGGATTGGGTGAGCAGTTCTTC. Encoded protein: CASSVEEGLGEQFF.

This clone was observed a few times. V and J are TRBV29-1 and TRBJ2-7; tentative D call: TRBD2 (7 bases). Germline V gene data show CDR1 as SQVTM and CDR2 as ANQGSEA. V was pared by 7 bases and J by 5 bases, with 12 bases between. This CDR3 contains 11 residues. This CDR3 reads CSGGLADEQYF. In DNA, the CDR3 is TGCAGCGGGGGGCTAGCGGACGAGCAGTACTTC.

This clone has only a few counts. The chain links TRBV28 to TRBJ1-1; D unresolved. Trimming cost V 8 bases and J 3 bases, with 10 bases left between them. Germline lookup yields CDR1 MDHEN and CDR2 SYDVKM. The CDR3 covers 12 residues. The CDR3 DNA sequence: TGTGCCAGCCGGACTTTTTACACTGAAGCTTTCTTT. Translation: CASRTFYTEAFF.

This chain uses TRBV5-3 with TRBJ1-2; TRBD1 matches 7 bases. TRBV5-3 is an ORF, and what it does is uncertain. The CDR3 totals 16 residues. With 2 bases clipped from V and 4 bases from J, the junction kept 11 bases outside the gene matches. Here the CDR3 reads CARSLSFQGGSYGYTF. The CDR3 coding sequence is TGTGCCAGAAGCTTATCCTTCCAGGGGGGAAGCTATGGCTACACCTTC.

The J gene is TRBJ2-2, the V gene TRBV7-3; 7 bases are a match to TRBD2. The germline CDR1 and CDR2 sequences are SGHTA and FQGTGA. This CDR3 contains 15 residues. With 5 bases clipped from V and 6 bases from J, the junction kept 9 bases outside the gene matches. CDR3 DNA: TGTGCCAGCAGCCTTCGGACTAGGTCACCCGGGGAGCTGTTTTTT. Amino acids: CASSLRTRSPGELFF.

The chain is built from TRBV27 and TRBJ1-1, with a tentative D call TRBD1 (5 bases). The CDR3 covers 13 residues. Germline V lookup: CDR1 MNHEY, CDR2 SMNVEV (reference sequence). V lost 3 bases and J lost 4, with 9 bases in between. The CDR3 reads CASSFQGSTEAFF. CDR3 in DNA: TGTGCCAGCAGTTTCCAGGGCAGCACTGAAGCTTTCTTT.

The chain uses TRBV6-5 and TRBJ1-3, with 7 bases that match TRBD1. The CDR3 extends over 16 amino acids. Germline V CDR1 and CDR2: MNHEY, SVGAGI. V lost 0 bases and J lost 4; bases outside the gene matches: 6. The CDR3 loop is CASSYSLTGEGNTIYF. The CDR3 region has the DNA TGTGCCAGCAGTTACTCCCTTACAGGGGAAGGAAACACCATATATTTT.

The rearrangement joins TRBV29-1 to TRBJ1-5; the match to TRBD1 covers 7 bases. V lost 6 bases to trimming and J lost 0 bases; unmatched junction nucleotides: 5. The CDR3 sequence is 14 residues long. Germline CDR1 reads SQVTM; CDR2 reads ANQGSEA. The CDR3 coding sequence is TGCAGCGTCTGGACAGGCGATAGCAATCAGCCCCAGCATTTT. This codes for CSVWTGDSNQPQHF.

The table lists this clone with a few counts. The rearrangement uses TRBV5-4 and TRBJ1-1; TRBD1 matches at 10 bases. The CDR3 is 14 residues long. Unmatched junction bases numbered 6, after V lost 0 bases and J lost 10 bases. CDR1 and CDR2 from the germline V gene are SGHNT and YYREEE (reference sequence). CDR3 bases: TGTGCCAGCAGCTTGGCCGGACAGGGGGTGGCAGCTTTCTTT. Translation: CASSLAGQGVAAFF. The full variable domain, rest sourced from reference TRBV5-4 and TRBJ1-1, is ETGVTQSPTHLIKTRGQQVTLRCSSQSGHNTVSWYQQALGQGPQFIFQYYREEENGRGNFPPRFSGLQFPNYSSELNVNALELDDSALYLCASSLAGQGVAAFFGQGTRLTVV.

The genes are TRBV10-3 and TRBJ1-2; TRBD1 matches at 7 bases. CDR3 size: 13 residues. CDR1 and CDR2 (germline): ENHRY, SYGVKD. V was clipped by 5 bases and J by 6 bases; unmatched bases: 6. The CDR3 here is CAISFDREDGYTF. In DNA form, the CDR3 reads TGTGCCATCAGTTTCGACAGGGAGGATGGCTACACCTTC.

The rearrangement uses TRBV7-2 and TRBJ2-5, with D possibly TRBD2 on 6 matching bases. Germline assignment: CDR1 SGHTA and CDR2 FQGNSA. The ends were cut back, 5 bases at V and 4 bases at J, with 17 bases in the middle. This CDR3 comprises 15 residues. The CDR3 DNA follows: TGTGCCAGCAGCCCGGCGGGGTGGGCGGGAGAGACCCAGTACTTC. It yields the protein CASSPAGWAGETQYF.

CDR3 in amino acids: CTSSRPGCRDRSKGTYEQYF. As DNA, the CDR3 is TGCACCAGCAGCCGCCCAGGATGTCGGGACAGGTCTAAGGGGACCTACGAGCAGTACTTC. V and J are TRBV1 and TRBJ2-7; TRBD1 is the table's D call, not checked against the DNA. TRBV1 is given as a pseudogene. The CDR3 runs 20 residues.

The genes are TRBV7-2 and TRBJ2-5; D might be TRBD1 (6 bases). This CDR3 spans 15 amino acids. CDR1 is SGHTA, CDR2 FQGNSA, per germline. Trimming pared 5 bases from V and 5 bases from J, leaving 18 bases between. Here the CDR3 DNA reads TGTGCCAGCAGCCGGGCGCCAACAGGGTGGGAGACCCAGTACTTC. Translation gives CASSRAPTGWETQYF. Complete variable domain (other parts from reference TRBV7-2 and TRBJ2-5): GAGVSQSPSNKVTEKGKDVELRCDPISGHTALYWYRQSLGQGLEFLIYFQGNSAPDKSGLPSDRFSAERTGGSVSTLTIQRTQQEDSAVYLCASSRAPTGWETQYFGPGTRLLVL.

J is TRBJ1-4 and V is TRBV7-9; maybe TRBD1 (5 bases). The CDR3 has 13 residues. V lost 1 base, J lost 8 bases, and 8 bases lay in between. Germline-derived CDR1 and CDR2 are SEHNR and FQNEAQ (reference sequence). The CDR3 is CASSLVRGEKLFF. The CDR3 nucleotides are TGTGCCAGCAGCTTAGTGCGGGGGGAAAAACTGTTTTTT.

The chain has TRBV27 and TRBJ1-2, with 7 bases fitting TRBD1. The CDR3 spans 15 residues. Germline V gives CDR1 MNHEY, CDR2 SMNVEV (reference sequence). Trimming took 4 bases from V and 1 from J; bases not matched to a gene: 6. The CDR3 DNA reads TGTGCCAGCAGTTCCGACAGGGAGAGTAACTATGGCTACACCTTC. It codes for CASSSDRESNYGYTF.

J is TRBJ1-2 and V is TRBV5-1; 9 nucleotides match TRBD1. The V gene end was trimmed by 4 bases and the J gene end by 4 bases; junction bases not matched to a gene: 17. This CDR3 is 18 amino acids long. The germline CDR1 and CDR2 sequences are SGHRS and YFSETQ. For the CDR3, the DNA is TGCGCCAGCAGCACCCCTACCGGGACAGGGCCGCTGGGCTATGGCTACACCTTC. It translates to CASSTPTGTGPLGYGYTF. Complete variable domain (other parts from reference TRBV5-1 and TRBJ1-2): KAGVTQTPRYLIKTRGQQVTLSCSPISGHRSVSWYQQTPGQGLQFLFEYFSETQRNKGNFPGRFSGRQFSNSRSEMNVSTLELGDSALYLCASSTPTGTGPLGYGYTFGSGTRLTVV.

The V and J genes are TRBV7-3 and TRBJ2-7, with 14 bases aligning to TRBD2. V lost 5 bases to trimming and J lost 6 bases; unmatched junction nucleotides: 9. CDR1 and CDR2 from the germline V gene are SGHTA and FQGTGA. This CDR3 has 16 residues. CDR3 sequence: CASSQTGLAGVREQYF. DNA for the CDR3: TGTGCCAGCAGCCAAACGGGACTAGCGGGAGTACGCGAGCAGTACTTC.

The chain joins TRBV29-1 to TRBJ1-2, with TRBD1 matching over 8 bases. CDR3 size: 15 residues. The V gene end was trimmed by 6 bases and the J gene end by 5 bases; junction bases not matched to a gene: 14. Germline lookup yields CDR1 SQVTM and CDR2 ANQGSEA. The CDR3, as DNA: TGCAGCGTCGCCGACAGGGGCACCTCTTCTTATGGCTACACCTTC. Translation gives CSVADRGTSSYGYTF.

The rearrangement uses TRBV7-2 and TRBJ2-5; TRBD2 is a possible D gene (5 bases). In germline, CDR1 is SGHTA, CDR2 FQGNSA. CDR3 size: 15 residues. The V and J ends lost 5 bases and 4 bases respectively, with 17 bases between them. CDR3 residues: CASSVGNGVRETQYF. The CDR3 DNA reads TGTGCCAGCAGCGTGGGGAACGGGGTAAGAGAGACCCAGTACTTC.

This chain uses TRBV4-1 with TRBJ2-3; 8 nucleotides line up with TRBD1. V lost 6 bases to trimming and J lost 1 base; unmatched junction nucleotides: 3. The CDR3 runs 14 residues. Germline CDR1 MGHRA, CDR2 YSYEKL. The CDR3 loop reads CASSTTGGTDTQYF. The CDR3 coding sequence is TGCGCCAGCAGTACGACAGGGGGCACAGATACGCAGTATTTT.